The 32 T cell receptor beta chains below come from one sample, sequenced in a study of blood T cell repertoires in COVID-19. TCRdb's table, derived via immunoSEQ multiplex PCR, lists solely in-frame clones and lacks some. The sample has about 230,000 clones, roughly 80% seen once. The sequencing input was peripheral blood. These receptors all stem from a woman over 75 with acute or convalescent COVID-19.

The chain couples TRBV7-9 to TRBJ1-1, with a tentative D call TRBD1 (5 bases). CDR3 length equals 14 residues. V lost 6 bases, J lost 3 bases, and 14 bases lay in between. Germline CDR1 SEHNR, CDR2 FQNEAQ (reference sequence). CDR3 in amino acids: CASRPQGDYTEAFF. CDR3 DNA sequence: TGTGCCAGCAGGCCACAAGGGGACTACACTGAAGCTTTCTTT. Complete variable domain (other parts from reference TRBV7-9 and TRBJ1-1): DTGVSQNPRHKITKRGQNVTFRCDPISEHNRLYWYRQTLGQGPEFLTYFQNEAQLEKSRLLSDRFSAERPKGSFSTLEIQRTEQGDSAMYLCASRPQGDYTEAFFGQGTRLTVV.

The chain uses TRBV30 and TRBJ2-1, with unresolved D. The germline CDR1 and CDR2 sequences are GTSNPN and SVGIG (reference sequence). This CDR3 has 13 amino acids. V lost 0 bases, J lost 9 bases, and 12 bases lay in between. For the CDR3, the DNA is TGTGCCTGGAGTGTACGGGTAGAGACTGAGCAGTTCTTC. It translates to CAWSVRVETEQFF.

As to this clone: The sample carries other DNA sequences with the same CDR3. The rearrangement joins TRBV10-3 to TRBJ1-1; D ambiguous. The CDR3 covers 13 residues. The germline V gene has CDR1 ENHRY and CDR2 SYGVKD. Deletions cut 6 bases from V and 1 base from J, with 9 bases between. CDR3 in amino acids: CAIRDNPNTEAFF. The CDR3 DNA reads TGTGCCATCAGAGACAACCCGAACACTGAAGCTTTCTTT.

The gene calls are TRBV15 and TRBJ2-2; no firm D call. Looked up from germline, CDR1 is LNHNV and CDR2 is YYDKDF (reference sequence). Trimming took 0 bases from V and 15 from J, leaving 14 bases between them. CDR3 length equals 13 residues. Here the CDR3 DNA reads TGTGCCACCAGCAGAGAACAGATAGGTAAGATGTTTTTT. This codes for CATSREQIGKMFF. Looking up the rest from reference TRBV15 and TRBJ2-2 gives the full variable domain: DAMVIQNPRYQVTQFGKPVTLSCSQTLNHNVMYWYQQKSSQAPKLLFHYYDKDFNNEADTPDNFQSRRPNTSFCFLDIRSPGLGDTAMYLCATSREQIGKMFFGEGSRLTVL.

The chain joins TRBV6-2 or TRBV6-3 to TRBJ2-1; no clear D gene. The ends were cut back, 5 bases at V and 0 bases at J, with 11 bases in the middle. The CDR3 is 15 amino acids. Germline loops: CDR1 MNHEY, CDR2 SVGEGT. CDR3 protein: CASSPYNSSYNEQFF. CDR3 coding DNA: TGTGCCAGCAGTCCCTATAACAGCTCCTACAATGAGCAGTTCTTC.

The chain uses TRBV28 and TRBJ1-4; D unresolved. Germline CDR1 MDHEN, CDR2 SYDVKM. V lost 4 bases to trimming and J lost 6 bases, with 12 bases between them. The CDR3 is 14 residues long. In DNA form, the CDR3 reads TGTGCCAGCAGTTCGTCCGGAGATCATGAAAAACTGTTTTTT. Translating gives CASSSSGDHEKLFF.

The CDR3 DNA reads as TGCAGCGTTGGGCCCCGAGTAGCGGGTGACAATGAGCAGTTCTTC. It yields the protein CSVGPRVAGDNEQFF. The J gene is TRBJ2-1, the V gene TRBV29-1; 7 nucleotides line up with TRBD2. Per the germline V gene, CDR1 is SQVTM and CDR2 is ANQGSEA. V lost 4 bases to trimming and J lost 5 bases; unmatched junction nucleotides: 11. This CDR3 is 15 amino acids long.

The rearrangement links TRBV11-2 to TRBJ2-3; 9 nucleotides align to TRBD1. Looked up from germline, CDR1 is SGHAT and CDR2 is FQNNGV. V trimming: 4 bases; J trimming: 4 bases; junction bases outside the gene matches: 6. The CDR3 contains 15 residues. The CDR3 is CASSSTGGVPDTQYF. The CDR3 nucleotides read TGTGCCAGCAGCTCGACAGGGGGGGTTCCAGATACGCAGTATTTT.

In its sample, this clone was seen a few times. V and J are TRBV18 and TRBJ1-6; 7 nucleotides agree with TRBD1. The germline V gene has CDR1 KGHSH and CDR2 LQKENI. The junction had 3 bases not matched to a gene; V was cut back by 6 bases and J by 7 bases. The CDR3 loop spans 13 amino acids. CDR3 sequence reads: CASSGQQNSPLHF. In DNA form, the CDR3 reads TGTGCCAGCTCGGGACAGCAAAATTCACCCCTCCACTTT.

This clone was counted a few times. V gene TRBV10-3 combines with J gene TRBJ1-2, with TRBD1 matching 7 bases. This CDR3 is 15 amino acids long. CDR1 and CDR2 from the germline V gene are ENHRY and SYGVKD. Trimming took 10 bases from V and 5 from J; bases not matched to a gene: 16. In nucleotides, the CDR3 is TGTGCCACTATCGGACAGGCCCCTTTTAGTTATGGCTACACCTTC. It encodes CATIGQAPFSYGYTF.

The chain carries TRBV10-2 and TRBJ2-1; 9 bases line up with TRBD1. V lost 7 bases, J lost 4 bases, and 8 bases stayed unmatched. Germline CDR1 and CDR2: WSHSY and SAAADI. The CDR3 runs to 15 residues. The CDR3 is CASNRGLGQYNEQFF. CDR3 coding DNA: TGCGCCAGCAACAGGGGGCTCGGGCAGTACAATGAGCAGTTCTTC.

This chain joins TRBV10-1 and TRBJ1-2; unclear D gene. V lost 4 bases and J lost 7, with 13 bases in between. CDR3 length equals 13 residues. The germline CDR1 and CDR2 sequences are WNHNN and SYGVQD (reference sequence). The CDR3 is CASSGRTSSGYTF. CDR3 sequence (DNA): TGCGCCAGCAGTGGCAGGACTTCTTCTGGCTACACCTTC.

This clone appeared a single time. CDR3 coding DNA: TGTGCCAGTAGTATAGACAGGGTTAGCAATCAGCCCCAGCATTTT. It codes for CASSIDRVSNQPQHF. The chain has TRBV19 and TRBJ1-5, with D possibly matching TRBD1 (5 bases). Per germline, CDR1 LNHDA and CDR2 SQIVND (reference sequence). V shed 0 bases and J shed 0 bases, with 6 bases lying between them. CDR3 length equals 15 residues.

The genes are TRBV7-2 and TRBJ1-4; TRBD1 might be the D (6 bases). Germline CDR1 reads SGHTA; CDR2 reads FQGNSA. V was shortened by 5 bases and J by 3 bases, with 13 bases between the two germline ends. The CDR3 is made up of 15 amino acids. Here the CDR3 reads CASSPRTAPNEKLFF. The CDR3 DNA sequence: TGTGCCAGCAGCCCACGGACAGCACCTAATGAAAAACTGTTTTTT.

The rearrangement uses TRBV3-1 (or the pseudogene TRBV3-2) and TRBJ2-7; no definite D call. CDR1 and CDR2 (germline): LGHDT, YNNKEL (reference sequence). The CDR3 consists of 12 residues. V was clipped by 0 bases and J by 3 bases, with 3 bases between them. As DNA, the CDR3 is TGTGCCAGCAGCCAAGATCTCTACGAGCAGTACTTC. The encoded protein is CASSQDLYEQYF.

The chain joins TRBV25-1 to TRBJ1-2; 9 positions agree with TRBD1. V dropped 5 bases and J dropped 7; count of bases not matched to a gene: 2. CDR3 length: 12 residues. Per the germline V gene, CDR1 is MGHDK and CDR2 is SYGVNS. CDR3 DNA sequence: TGTGCCAGCAGTACGGGACAGGGTGGCTACACCTTC. Translated, it gives CASSTGQGGYTF.

The chain carries TRBV5-1 and TRBJ2-7; possibly TRBD1 for D (5 bases). Looked up from germline, CDR1 is SGHRS and CDR2 is YFSETQ. The CDR3 contains 13 residues. With 2 bases removed from V and 2 bases from J, the gap between germline ends came to 8 bases. CDR3 coding DNA: TGCGCCAGCAGCTTTCAGGGAACCTACGAGCAGTACTTC. It codes for CASSFQGTYEQYF. Together with reference TRBV5-1 and TRBJ2-7, the CDR3 gives the full variable domain: KAGVTQTPRYLIKTRGQQVTLSCSPISGHRSVSWYQQTPGQGLQFLFEYFSETQRNKGNFPGRFSGRQFSNSRSEMNVSTLELGDSALYLCASSFQGTYEQYFGPGTRLTVT.

V gene TRBV3-1 (or the pseudogene TRBV3-2) combines with J gene TRBJ2-3; 15 bases match TRBD2. Germline V CDR1 and CDR2: LGHDT, YNNKEL (reference sequence). Trimming removed 4 bases from V and 5 bases from J; junction bases left unmatched: 7. There are 17 residues in the CDR3. In DNA, the CDR3 is TGTGCCAGCAGCCCGGGACTAGCGGGGGGAGGAGGAGATACGCAGTATTTT. It encodes CASSPGLAGGGGDTQYF.

The gene calls are TRBV16 and TRBJ2-5; 8 positions match TRBD1. Trimming took 4 bases from V and 2 from J; bases not matched to a gene: 0. Per germline, CDR1 KGHSY and CDR2 FQNENV. The CDR3 is made up of 13 amino acids. The CDR3 DNA follows: TGTGCCAGCAGCCGGGACAGGCAAGAGACCCAGTACTTC. Translating it yields CASSRDRQETQYF.

V usage is TRBV7-9 and J usage is TRBJ2-2, with D hard to call. The V end lost 3 bases, the J end lost 3 bases, and 8 bases lay between the germline ends. This CDR3 is built from 14 residues. CDR1 and CDR2 from the germline V gene are SEHNR and FQNEAQ (reference sequence). The CDR3 protein is CASSFGADTGELFF. CDR3 nucleotides: TGTGCCAGCAGCTTTGGCGCGGACACCGGGGAGCTGTTTTTT.

This clone has just a few counts. The gene calls are TRBV7-9 and TRBJ2-7; possible D gene TRBD2, 5 bases. CDR3 length: 11 residues. V gave up 4 bases and J gave up 6 bases, with 7 bases separating them. Per the germline V gene, CDR1 is SEHNR and CDR2 is FQNEAQ (reference sequence). Here the CDR3 reads CASSWAGEQYF. CDR3 sequence (DNA): TGTGCCAGCAGCTGGGCGGGCGAGCAGTACTTC.

The chain joins TRBV5-1 to TRBJ2-7; 10 nucleotides match TRBD2. Germline loops: CDR1 SGHRS, CDR2 YFSETQ. This CDR3 has 16 amino acids. V trimming: 0 bases; J trimming: 2 bases; junction bases outside the gene matches: 5. DNA of the CDR3: TGCGCCAGCAGCTTGGCGCTAGCGGGGGAGCCCTACGAGCAGTACTTC. Encoded protein: CASSLALAGEPYEQYF.

V is TRBV5-1 and J is TRBJ2-1; D remains unclear. The ends were cut back, 2 bases at V and 4 bases at J, with 13 bases in the middle. This CDR3 comprises 15 residues. Germline V gene sequence: CDR1 SGHRS, CDR2 YFSETQ. CDR3 protein: CASSFPSTGYNEQFF. As DNA, the CDR3 is TGCGCCAGCAGCTTTCCTAGTACTGGATACAATGAGCAGTTCTTC.

V and J are TRBV30 and TRBJ1-5; a possible D gene is TRBD1 (6 bases). The CDR3 has 15 residues. Germline assignment: CDR1 GTSNPN and CDR2 SVGIG (reference sequence). The V gene lost 1 base and the J gene lost 7 bases, with 17 bases spanning the gap. The CDR3 sequence: CAWSGRGRGRQPQHF. DNA for the CDR3: TGTGCCTGGAGTGGTCGGGGCAGGGGCCGGCAGCCCCAGCATTTT.

V usage is TRBV5-4 and J usage is TRBJ1-2, with D possibly matching TRBD1 (5 bases). This CDR3 region has 15 residues. The V gene lost 2 bases and the J gene lost 2 bases, with 13 bases spanning the gap. The germline V gene has CDR1 SGHNT and CDR2 YYREEE (reference sequence). The CDR3 nucleotides are TGTGCCAGCAGCTTATCGGGCGCAGGGAACTATGGCTACACCTTC. Translated: CASSLSGAGNYGYTF.

The J gene is TRBJ2-7, the V gene TRBV12-5; 7 positions match TRBD1. The CDR3 is made up of 14 amino acids. V lost 5 bases and J lost 3; bases outside the gene matches: 7. CDR1 is LGHNT, CDR2 FRNRAP, per germline. This CDR3 reads CASGPPDRDYEQYF. In nucleotides, the CDR3 is TGTGCTAGTGGTCCCCCAGACAGGGACTACGAGCAGTACTTC.

This clone has only one observation. This chain links TRBV19 with TRBJ1-2; D is possibly TRBD1 (5 bases). This CDR3 contains 14 residues. CDR1 and CDR2 from the germline V gene are LNHDA and SQIVND (reference sequence). V was shortened by 2 bases and J by 6 bases, with 13 bases between the two germline ends. CDR3 loop: CASSIPQGAHGYTF. In DNA, the CDR3 is TGTGCCAGTAGTATACCCCAAGGGGCACATGGCTACACCTTC. Together with reference TRBV19 and TRBJ1-2, the CDR3 gives the full variable domain: DGGITQSPKYLFRKEGQNVTLSCEQNLNHDAMYWYRQDPGQGLRLIYYSQIVNDFQKGDIAEGYSVSREKKESFPLTVTSAQKNPTAFYLCASSIPQGAHGYTFGSGTRLTVV.

This clone was detected only a few times. The chain joins TRBV5-4 to TRBJ2-1; TRBD1 matches at 8 bases. This CDR3 has 14 residues. The germline V gene has CDR1 SGHNT and CDR2 YYREEE (reference sequence). The J segment lost 7 bases and the V segment lost 1 base, leaving 4 bases of the junction unmatched. The CDR3: CASSLQGAWNEQFF. The CDR3, as DNA: TGTGCCAGCAGCTTGCAGGGGGCATGGAATGAGCAGTTCTTC.

CDR3 amino acids: CASSLLGQSATNEKLFF. In DNA, the CDR3 is TGTGCCAGCAGCTTGCTAGGACAGTCAGCAACTAATGAAAAACTGTTTTTT. This chain uses TRBV5-6 with TRBJ1-4; tentatively, D is TRBD1 (6 bases). The CDR3 is made up of 17 amino acids. V was trimmed by 1 base and J by 0 bases, leaving 13 bases between them. Germline lookup yields CDR1 SGHDT and CDR2 YYEEEE.

This clone came up a few times. J is TRBJ1-1 and V is TRBV3-1 (or the pseudogene TRBV3-2); D not resolved. V was cut by 2 bases and J by 7 bases, with 8 bases left in between. Germline values: CDR1 LGHDT, CDR2 YNNKEL (reference sequence). This CDR3 contains 12 residues. DNA for the CDR3: TGTGCCAGCAGCCAAACAAACCGTGAAGCTTTCTTT. Translation: CASSQTNREAFF.

J is TRBJ2-7 and V is TRBV11-1; 10 nucleotides match TRBD1. J gave up 1 base and V 0 bases, and 3 bases lay outside the gene matches. CDR1 SGHAT and CDR2 FQDESV come from the germline V gene (reference sequence). The CDR3 contains 16 residues. CDR3 in DNA: TGTGCCAGCAGCTTAGCCGGACAGGGGGGTTCCTACGAGCAGTACTTC. Translating gives CASSLAGQGGSYEQYF.

The CDR3 DNA follows: TGTGCCAGCAGCCAAGACATAGCCCAGCGCCGTCTCCATGAGCAGTTCTTC. It encodes CASSQDIAQRRLHEQFF. V and J are TRBV14 and TRBJ2-1; D is unresolved. The CDR3 sequence is 17 residues long. Trimming shortened V by 0 bases and J by 8 bases, and 20 bases separated the two germline ends. The germline gives CDR1 SGHDN, CDR2 FVKESK.